This T cell receptor beta chain was identified during a study of blood T cell repertoires in COVID-19 (dated by TCRdb to 2018 to 2020). About the study as a whole: The collaborator samples originated in the United States, Italy and Spain and spanned the acute and convalescent phases of COVID-19. Where HLA class I and class II types were available, the types were taken from metadata supplied by the sample provider, not from assay-based typing. Sample metadata almost always included a de-identified subject ID, COVID-19 status, age in years and sex. The prospective study material was composed of cDNA or gDNA derived from T cells, B-cell-depleted T cells, or PBMCs. The samples were drawn from two sources: the first 160 participants of the ongoing ImmuneRACE study, and 950 to 1,500 subjects contributed by 6 global collaborators. The repertoires were released in a freely available public database intended as a resource for research on the immune response to SARS-CoV-2. Deeply sampled blood TCRbeta repertoires from subjects exposed to, actively infected with, or recovered from COVID-19 were included in the dataset. On the study overall, not on this receptor specifically: The amount of clinical and demographic metadata varied by source and participant and was provided uncurated.

This clone came up once. Its target antigen remains unknown. Per-base quality was not reported, and no clone a single base away is much larger than it. Trimming leaves V shorter by 0 bases and J shorter by 9 bases, with the junction holding 3 bases beyond the gene matches. Reading from cysteine to phenylalanine, the CDR3 counts 13 amino acids. The entry retains the CDR3 DNA only, 39 bases that are in frame from base 1. The germline V gene (reference sequence) sets CDR1 to SGHNT and CDR2 to YYREEE. One collaborating source in Seattle enrolled patients during active infection and followed them longitudinally through the course of disease. Each collaborating institution followed its own protocols to collect whole blood in K2EDTA tubes. For TCRbeta analysis, collaborators shipped samples as frozen whole blood, isolated PBMCs, or DNA extracted from either of those sample types. TCRbeta CDR3 regions were amplified from genomic DNA by means of the immunoSEQ Assay, a bias-controlled multiplex PCR. The original methods were these. The number of nucleated cells in each sample was estimated from the amplification of reference gene primers within the assay. To quantify the absolute abundance of each unique TCRbeta CDR3 rearrangement, sequence reads were collapsed and filtered. Productive Simpson clonality was computed per sample as the square root of Simpson's diversity index over productive rearrangements. This is the immuneACCESS table as TCRdb keeps it, with only in-frame sequences that have V and J called. A part of the clones is gone; compared with another copy, unresolved V genes explain less than half, and the rest is unexplained. V, J and clone size reflect that table, while D and trimming were determined from the DNA. The sample data list 250,000 to 350,000 clones, and 85% to 90% of these were observed just once. Around 10% of the sample is taken by the ten largest.

This clonotype was obtained from a woman in her thirties with COVID-19, enrolled during active disease. This receptor chain uses TRBV5-4 and TRBJ2-1; a stretch of 7 junction bases matches TRBD1. Sequenced: peripheral blood. The CDR3 region: CASSLGTGAEQFF. The DNA sequence is as follows: TGTGCCAGCAGCTTGGGAACAGGGGCTGAGCAGTTCTTC.